Listed here are 6 T cell receptor beta chains from one sample, sequenced in a study of T cells after yellow fever vaccination. A single record per CDR3 protein comes from TCRdb applying MiXCR to the 5' RACE reads. Of hundreds of thousands of distinct CDR3 sequences listed, around 20% are singletons. The sample consisted of PBMCs, taken before the yellow fever booster vaccination. All receptors come from a man between 18 and 29 years old who received the YFV17D yellow fever vaccine.

The chain combines TRBV7-2 with TRBJ2-3; 12 nucleotides agree with TRBD1. Germline CDR1 reads SGHTA; CDR2 reads FQGNSA. With 4 bases clipped from V and 7 bases from J, the junction kept 9 bases outside the gene matches. This CDR3 is 16 amino acids long. CDR3: CASSYDGDRGRHTQYF. The CDR3 nucleotides read TGTGCCAGCAGCTACGACGGGGACAGGGGGCGGCATACGCAGTATTTT.

The V and J genes are TRBV7-2 and TRBJ2-5; 12 nucleotides align to TRBD1. Germline CDR1 and CDR2: SGHTA and FQGNSA. With V trimmed by 5 bases and J by 5 bases, 9 bases remained unmatched. This CDR3 contains 16 residues. CDR3 DNA sequence: TGTGCCAGCAGCCCGGTCGGGACAGGGGGCGGGGAGACCCAGTACTTC. It translates to CASSPVGTGGGETQYF.

This clonotype was detected only a few times. The rearrangement uses TRBV19 and TRBJ2-7; D remains ambiguous. The germline gives CDR1 LNHDA, CDR2 SQIVND (reference sequence). V was clipped by 0 bases and J by 4 bases, with 7 bases between them. This CDR3 spans 13 amino acids. The CDR3 loop reads CASSIEGVYEQYF. The CDR3 DNA reads as TGTGCCAGTAGTATAGAGGGCGTATACGAGCAGTACTTC. Drawing the rest from reference TRBV19 and TRBJ2-7, the complete variable domain is DGGITQSPKYLFRKEGQNVTLSCEQNLNHDAMYWYRQDPGQGLRLIYYSQIVNDFQKGDIAEGYSVSREKKESFPLTVTSAQKNPTAFYLCASSIEGVYEQYFGPGTRLTVT.

The rearrangement uses TRBV12-3 or TRBV12-4 and TRBJ2-5; D gene uncertain. Trimming left V 3 bases short and J 6 bases short, with 8 bases between. The CDR3 length is 12 residues. In DNA, the CDR3 is TGTGCCAGCAGTTTGATGGAGCAGACCCAGTACTTC. Encoded protein: CASSLMEQTQYF.

This clonotype was counted a few times. The CDR3 DNA reads as TGTGCCAGCAGCGTAGAAGGCCTTTTAGAAGAGACCCAGTACTTC. It codes for CASSVEGLLEETQYF. The chain uses TRBV9 and TRBJ2-5; D remains unclear. The V end was cut by 0 bases, the J end by 3 bases, with 12 bases between. Germline CDR1 and CDR2: SGDLS and YYNGEE. The CDR3 totals 15 residues.

The gene calls are TRBV4-3 and TRBJ1-3, with D uncertain. V was trimmed by 0 bases and J by 2 bases, leaving 14 bases between them. CDR1 is LGHNA, CDR2 YSLEER, per germline. This CDR3 has 17 amino acids. Here the CDR3 DNA reads TGCGCCAGCAGCCAAGAAAGGAGAGGGAGCACTGGAAACACCATATATTTT. Protein sequence: CASSQERRGSTGNTIYF.